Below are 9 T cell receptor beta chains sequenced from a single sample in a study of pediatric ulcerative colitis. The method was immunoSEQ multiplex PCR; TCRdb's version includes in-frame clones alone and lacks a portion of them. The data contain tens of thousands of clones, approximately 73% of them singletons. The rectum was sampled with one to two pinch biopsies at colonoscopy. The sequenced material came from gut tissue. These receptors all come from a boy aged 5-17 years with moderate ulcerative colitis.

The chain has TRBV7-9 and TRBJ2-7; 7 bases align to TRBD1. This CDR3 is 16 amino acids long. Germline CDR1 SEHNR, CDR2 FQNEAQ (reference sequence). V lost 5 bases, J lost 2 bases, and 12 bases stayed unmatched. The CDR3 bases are TGTGCCAGCAGCGCGTTCGCCGGGACAGAGACCTACGAGCAGTACTTC. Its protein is CASSAFAGTETYEQYF.

CDR3 amino acids: CSVEGETQYF. CDR3 DNA: TGCAGCGTTGAAGGCGAGACCCAGTACTTC. The chain uses TRBV29-1 and TRBJ2-5; D uncertain. CDR1 and CDR2 from the germline V gene are SQVTM and ANQGSEA. The CDR3 totals 10 residues. V lost 1 base and J lost 5, with 2 bases in between.

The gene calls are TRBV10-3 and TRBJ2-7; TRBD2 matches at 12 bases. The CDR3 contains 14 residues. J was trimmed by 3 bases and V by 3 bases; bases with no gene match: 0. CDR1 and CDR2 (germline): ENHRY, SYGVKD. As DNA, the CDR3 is TGTGCCATCAGTGAACTAGCGGGGGGCTACGAGCAGTACTTC. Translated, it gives CAISELAGGYEQYF.

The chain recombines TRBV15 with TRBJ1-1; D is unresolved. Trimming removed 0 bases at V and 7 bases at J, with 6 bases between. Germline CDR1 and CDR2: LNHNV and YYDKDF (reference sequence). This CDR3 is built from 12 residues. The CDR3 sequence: CATSREHVEAFF. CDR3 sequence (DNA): TGTGCCACCAGCAGAGAGCACGTTGAAGCTTTCTTT. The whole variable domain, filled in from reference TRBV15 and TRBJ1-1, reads DAMVIQNPRYQVTQFGKPVTLSCSQTLNHNVMYWYQQKSSQAPKLLFHYYDKDFNNEADTPDNFQSRRPNTSFCFLDIRSPGLGDTAMYLCATSREHVEAFFGQGTRLTVV.

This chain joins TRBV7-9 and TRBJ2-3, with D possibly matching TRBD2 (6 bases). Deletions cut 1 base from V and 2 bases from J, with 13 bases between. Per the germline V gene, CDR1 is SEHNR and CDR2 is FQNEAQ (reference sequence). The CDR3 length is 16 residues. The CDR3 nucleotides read TGTGCCAGCAGCTTAGATGTCGGGACTGCCACAGATACGCAGTATTTT. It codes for CASSLDVGTATDTQYF. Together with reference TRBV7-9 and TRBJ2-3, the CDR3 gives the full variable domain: DTGVSQNPRHKITKRGQNVTFRCDPISEHNRLYWYRQTLGQGPEFLTYFQNEAQLEKSRLLSDRFSAERPKGSFSTLEIQRTEQGDSAMYLCASSLDVGTATDTQYFGPGTRLTVL.

The CDR3 sequence is CASSQTEDRIQETQYF. DNA for the CDR3: TGTGCCAGCAGCCAAACAGAGGACAGGATCCAAGAGACCCAGTACTTC. The chain uses TRBV5-4 and TRBJ2-5, with 7 bases aligning to TRBD1. The CDR3 sequence is 16 residues long. The ends lost 4 bases at V and 1 base at J; junction bases unmatched: 10. CDR1 is SGHNT, CDR2 YYREEE, per germline (reference sequence).

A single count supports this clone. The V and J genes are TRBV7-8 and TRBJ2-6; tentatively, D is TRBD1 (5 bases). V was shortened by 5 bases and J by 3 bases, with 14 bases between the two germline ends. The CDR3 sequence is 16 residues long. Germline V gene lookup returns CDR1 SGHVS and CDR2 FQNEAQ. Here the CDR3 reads CASSPKGFGGANVLTF. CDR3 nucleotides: TGTGCCAGCAGCCCAAAGGGGTTTGGTGGGGCCAACGTCCTGACTTTC.

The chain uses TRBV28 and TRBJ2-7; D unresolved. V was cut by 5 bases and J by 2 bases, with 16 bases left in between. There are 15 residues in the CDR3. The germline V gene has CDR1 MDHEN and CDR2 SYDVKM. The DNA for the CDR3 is TGTGCCAGCAGTCACCGCCACCGGTCTCCCTACGAGCAGTACTTC. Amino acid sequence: CASSHRHRSPYEQYF.

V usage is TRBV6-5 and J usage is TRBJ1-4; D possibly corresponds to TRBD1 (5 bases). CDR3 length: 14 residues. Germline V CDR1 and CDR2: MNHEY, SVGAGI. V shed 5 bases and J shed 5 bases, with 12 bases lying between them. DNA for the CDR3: TGTGCCAGCAGTCCACCAGGGACGAATGAAAAACTGTTTTTT. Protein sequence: CASSPPGTNEKLFF.